The T cell receptor beta chain under discussion was sequenced for a study of blood T cells in healthy people across ages. Study outcomes and limitations: Unsorted PBMCs blocked a conclusive comparison of naive and antigen-experienced cells. Older individuals had lower TCR beta diversity per million T cells (the decline was roughly linear).

Trimming pared 0 bases from V and 2 bases from J, leaving 5 bases between. The CDR3 sequence is 13 residues long. The germline V gene has CDR1 SGHRS and CDR2 YFSETQ. Of note for this clonotype: Its antigen is unknown.

The use of a sample-barcoded 5' primer and a J-beta primer mix characterized a second PCR of about 7 to 12 cycles. Carrying 12 random nucleotides, a template-switch adaptor labeled each individual cDNA molecule. TCRdb ran MiXCR on the 5' RACE reads and lists one entry per CDR3 protein. The sample consists of hundreds of thousands of distinct CDR3 sequences, around 41% of them appearing once. The receptor comes from a man older than 75 in good health. Source material: blood. The chain is built from TRBV5-1 and TRBJ2-5, with D unclear. The CDR3 DNA is TGCGCCAGCAGCTTGGACGATCAAGAGACCCAGTACTTC. Translating it yields CASSLDDQETQYF.